This entry lists 18 T cell receptor beta chains sequenced from one sample in a study of OX40 agonist ivuxolimab in advanced cancers. Library preparation was by the immunoSEQ multiplex PCR assay. The clones in this table, taken by TCRdb from immuneACCESS, are in-frame only. Not every clone is retained; where verified, under half of the shortfall comes from an unresolved V gene, and the cause of the rest is unknown. This sample holds approximately 160,000 clones; 90% to 95% were observed only once. 0.3% to 0.35% of the sample rests with the top ten. Source: CD4+ or CD8+ T cells sorted from blood, taken in a trial of the OX40 agonist ivuxolimab. These TCRs come from an adult with an advanced solid tumor such as melanoma, head and neck, liver or kidney cancer.

The V gene is TRBV27, the J gene TRBJ2-7; 7 bases align to TRBD2. The germline gives CDR1 MNHEY, CDR2 SMNVEV (reference sequence). V trimming: 6 bases; J trimming: 2 bases; junction bases outside the gene matches: 16. The CDR3 totals 17 residues. The CDR3 DNA reads TGTGCCAGCAGCAGCACGGTTTTGAGAAGCGGGGCCTACGAGCAGTACTTC. It yields the protein CASSSTVLRSGAYEQYF.

The V gene is TRBV7-9, the J gene TRBJ2-1, with 11 bases lining up with TRBD2. The V segment lost 6 bases and the J segment 4 bases; nucleotides outside the gene matches: 8. CDR1 is SEHNR and CDR2 is FQNEAQ in the germline V gene (reference sequence). The CDR3 covers 16 residues. The CDR3 DNA is TGTGCCAGCAGACCCGGTTGGACTAGCGGGTACAATGAGCAGTTCTTC. The encoded protein is CASRPGWTSGYNEQFF.

In this sample, this clone turned up once. The chain employs TRBV19 and TRBJ2-7, with 8 bases lining up with TRBD1. This CDR3 is 17 amino acids long. The V and J ends lost 3 bases and 4 bases, in that order; junction bases with no gene match: 14. CDR1 and CDR2 (germline): LNHDA, SQIVND (reference sequence). CDR3 region: CASSIPGQGKNRYEQYF. The CDR3 DNA is TGTGCCAGTAGTATCCCCGGACAGGGAAAAAATCGATACGAGCAGTACTTC.

The J gene is TRBJ2-3, the V gene TRBV7-2, with 9 bases fitting TRBD2. CDR3 length equals 15 residues. Germline CDR1 is SGHTA and CDR2 is FQGNSA. The trim removed 5 bases at V and 4 bases at J, leaving 7 bases unmatched. CDR3 nucleotide sequence: TGTGCCAGCAGCCAAATAGCGGGAGTAGCAGATACGCAGTATTTT. Translation: CASSQIAGVADTQYF.

This chain connects TRBV6-5 to TRBJ2-1; TRBD2 aligns across 9 bases. V shed 7 bases, J shed 7 bases, and the junction held 8 bases outside the gene matches. Germline assignment: CDR1 MNHEY and CDR2 SVGAGI. The CDR3 totals 14 residues. CDR3 protein: CASIDGSGGNEQFF. CDR3 DNA sequence: TGTGCCAGCATAGACGGTAGCGGGGGTAATGAGCAGTTCTTC.

The rearrangement joins TRBV5-1 to TRBJ2-2, with a weak D call TRBD1 (6 bases). Trimming removed 4 bases at V and 7 bases at J, with 11 bases between. There are 13 residues in the CDR3. Germline loops: CDR1 SGHRS, CDR2 YFSETQ. CDR3 DNA sequence: TGCGCCAGCAGCCTCTCGGACAGCGGGGAGCTGTTTTTT. This encodes CASSLSDSGELFF.

This sequence joins TRBV10-3 and TRBJ1-2, with 7 bases identical to TRBD1. V lost 2 bases and J lost 8; bases outside the gene matches: 11. Germline values: CDR1 ENHRY, CDR2 SYGVKD. CDR3 length: 15 amino acids. This chain's CDR3 is CAISEMLEGAGGYTF. For the CDR3, the DNA is TGTGCCATCAGTGAGATGTTGGAGGGGGCGGGAGGCTACACCTTC.

The chain uses TRBV29-1 and TRBJ2-2; TRBD2 matches at 14 bases. V dropped 6 bases and J dropped 7; count of bases not matched to a gene: 10. There are 16 residues in the CDR3. Germline V gene sequence: CDR1 SQVTM, CDR2 ANQGSEA. The CDR3 nucleotides read TGCAGCGTCGTCGGGACTAGCGGGAGACGCGACGGGGAGCTGTTTTTT. It yields the protein CSVVGTSGRRDGELFF.

This rearrangement joins TRBV28 to TRBJ1-1; D is ambiguous. CDR1 and CDR2 (germline): MDHEN, SYDVKM. The V and J ends lost 3 bases and 5 bases respectively, with 10 bases between them. CDR3 length equals 13 residues. The CDR3 nucleotides read TGTGCCAGCAGTTTTCATGGAGGGACTGAAGCTTTCTTT. This gives the protein CASSFHGGTEAFF.

The chain uses TRBV28 and TRBJ1-5; D is uncertain. Germline CDR1 is MDHEN and CDR2 is SYDVKM. CDR3 size: 15 residues. Trimming shortened V by 5 bases and J by 4 bases, and 15 bases separated the two germline ends. The CDR3 coding sequence is TGTGCCAGCAGTCCCCCCAGCTGGGGAAATCAGCCCCAGCATTTT. As protein: CASSPPSWGNQPQHF.

The CDR3 spells CAWQTGNSGNTIYF. CDR3 nucleotide sequence: TGTGCCTGGCAGACAGGGAACTCTGGAAACACCATATATTTT. The chain uses TRBV30 and TRBJ1-3; 7 nucleotides line up with TRBD1. Per the germline V gene, CDR1 is GTSNPN and CDR2 is SVGIG (reference sequence). The J segment lost 0 bases and the V segment lost 5 bases, leaving 4 bases of the junction unmatched. The CDR3 is 14 amino acids.

The chain carries TRBV5-1 and TRBJ1-1; no reliable D call. Germline assignment: CDR1 SGHRS and CDR2 YFSETQ. Trimming took 0 bases from V and 5 from J, leaving 14 bases between them. The CDR3 sequence is 15 residues long. The CDR3 DNA sequence: TGCGCCAGCAGCTTGGGGTCGGGGAGAGGGACTGAAGCTTTCTTT. This gives the protein CASSLGSGRGTEAFF.

The rearrangement joins TRBV5-1 to TRBJ2-7; 7 nucleotides line up with TRBD1. The ends lost 0 bases at V and 9 bases at J; junction bases unmatched: 6. Germline values: CDR1 SGHRS, CDR2 YFSETQ. This CDR3 contains 13 residues. The CDR3 loop reads CASSLGGTERQYF. In DNA form, the CDR3 reads TGCGCCAGCAGCTTGGGGGGGACAGAGAGGCAGTACTTC.

J is TRBJ1-4 and V is TRBV6-5, with TRBD1 as a possible D gene (5 bases). Germline V gives CDR1 MNHEY, CDR2 SVGAGI. The CDR3 loop spans 16 amino acids. The ends were cut back, 0 bases at V and 1 base at J, with 9 bases in the middle. The DNA of the CDR3 is TGTGCCAGCAGTTACTCCGGGGGGGGAACTAATGAAAAACTGTTTTTT. Translation: CASSYSGGGTNEKLFF.

The V call is TRBV7-9, the J call TRBJ1-3; D uncertain. The CDR3 runs to 14 residues. V was shortened by 1 base and J by 2 bases, with 6 bases between the two germline ends. Looked up from germline, CDR1 is SEHNR and CDR2 is FQNEAQ (reference sequence). Here the CDR3 reads CASSLGQPGNTIYF. DNA for the CDR3: TGTGCCAGCAGCTTAGGGCAGCCTGGAAACACCATATATTTT.

V usage is TRBV6-5 and J usage is TRBJ2-7; D call uncertain. Germline assignment: CDR1 MNHEY and CDR2 SVGAGI. With 4 bases removed from V and 0 bases from J, the gap between germline ends came to 10 bases. CDR3 length: 14 residues. In DNA form, the CDR3 reads TGTGCCAGCAGTTCCTACGGACGCTCCTACGAGCAGTACTTC. This gives the protein CASSSYGRSYEQYF.

The chain links TRBV6-5 to TRBJ1-2; no reliable D call. Looked up from germline, CDR1 is MNHEY and CDR2 is SVGAGI. This CDR3 is built from 14 residues. The ends were cut back, 0 bases at V and 8 bases at J, with 13 bases in the middle. CDR3 DNA sequence: TGTGCCAGCAGTTACTCGGGCGGGAATAGCGGCTACACCTTC. Translated, it gives CASSYSGGNSGYTF.

The chain recombines TRBV28 with TRBJ2-5; D remains ambiguous. Trimming removed 7 bases from V and 5 bases from J, with 20 bases in between. Germline V gives CDR1 MDHEN, CDR2 SYDVKM. There are 15 residues in the CDR3. CDR3 protein: CASNTGHFSRETQYF. The CDR3 DNA is TGTGCCAGCAATACCGGCCACTTCTCGCGGGAGACCCAGTACTTC. Complete variable domain (other parts from reference TRBV28 and TRBJ2-5): DVKVTQSSRYLVKRTGEKVFLECVQDMDHENMFWYRQDPGLGLRLIYFSYDVKMKEKGDIPEGYSVSREKKERFSLILESASTNQTSMYLCASNTGHFSRETQYFGPGTRLLVL.